A single sample is the source of the 29 T cell receptor beta chains below, sequenced in a study of long-term antiretroviral therapy in people with HIV. Run at survey level, the immunoSEQ assay was version v3.0. Sequencing was performed with immunoSEQ multiplex PCR; in TCRdb, only in-frame clones are kept and a portion is missing. The data show 20,000 to 30,000 clones, roughly 85% seen once. Sample: unsorted PBMCs, taken 2.3 years after starting antiretroviral therapy. The receptors originated from a man in his forties or fifties with HIV.

V gene TRBV19 combines with J gene TRBJ1-2; TRBD1 aligns across 12 bases. V shed 7 bases, J shed 7 bases, and the junction held 13 bases outside the gene matches. This CDR3 spans 16 amino acids. Per the germline V gene, CDR1 is LNHDA and CDR2 is SQIVND (reference sequence). The CDR3 sequence: CASNTIGDRGLGGYTF. CDR3 DNA sequence: TGTGCCAGTAATACAATAGGGGACAGGGGGCTCGGTGGCTACACCTTC.

The chain links TRBV15 to TRBJ1-1, with D perhaps TRBD1 (6 bases). Germline CDR1 reads LNHNV; CDR2 reads YYDKDF (reference sequence). The length of the CDR3 is 15 residues. Trimming took 0 bases from V and 3 from J, leaving 11 bases between them. CDR3 amino acids: CATSREGAHDTEAFF. CDR3 DNA sequence: TGTGCCACCAGCAGAGAGGGGGCCCATGACACTGAAGCTTTCTTT.

V gene TRBV11-3 combines with J gene TRBJ2-2; D uncertain. CDR3 length equals 14 residues. Deletions cut 6 bases from V and 1 base from J, with 9 bases between. Germline V CDR1 and CDR2: SGHNT, YENEEA. CDR3 nucleotides: TGTGCCAGCAGTGGGCCGGAGAACACCGGGGAGCTGTTTTTT. It yields the protein CASSGPENTGELFF.

The V and J genes are TRBV6-6 and TRBJ2-1; D may be TRBD2 (5 bases). With 3 bases removed from V and 8 bases from J, the gap between germline ends came to 17 bases. There are 15 residues in the CDR3. CDR1 is MNHNY, CDR2 SVGAGI, per germline (reference sequence). The CDR3 is CASSYISPGRDEQFF. CDR3 DNA: TGTGCCAGCAGTTATATTTCCCCTGGGCGGGATGAGCAGTTCTTC.

Points on this clone: An end of the junction does not agree with germline; a read error may underlie this. This chain uses TRBV4-1 with TRBJ1-5; 7 bases are shared with TRBD1. The CDR3 length is 15 residues. The germline gives CDR1 MGHRA, CDR2 YSYEKL. CDR3 DNA: TGCGCCAGCAGCGAAGACGGACAGGACAATCAGCCCCAGCATTTT. Translated, it gives CASSEDGQDNQPQHF.

This clone is a singleton in its sample. This chain links TRBV7-8 with TRBJ2-7, with a tentative D call TRBD1 (6 bases). The germline V and J ends were trimmed by 6 bases and 1 base, with 22 bases remaining between them. CDR3 size: 17 residues. Germline V lookup: CDR1 SGHVS, CDR2 FQNEAQ. The CDR3 nucleotides are TGTGCCAGCAGTTCTTTGGACAGCCTACACCCGTCCTACGAGCAGTACTTC. Translation gives CASSSLDSLHPSYEQYF. Looking up the rest from reference TRBV7-8 and TRBJ2-7 gives the full variable domain: GAGVSQSPRYKVAKRGQDVALRCDPISGHVSLFWYQQALGQGPEFLTYFQNEAQLDKSGLPSDRFFAERPEGSVSTLKIQRTQQEDSAVYLCASSSLDSLHPSYEQYFGPGTRLTVT.

This clone was picked up a small number of times. The chain employs TRBV12-5 and TRBJ2-7; no reliable D call. The CDR3 is 13 amino acids. V was shortened by 6 bases and J by 5 bases, with 14 bases between the two germline ends. Germline CDR1 and CDR2: LGHNT and FRNRAP. CDR3: CASGPWESNEQYF. The CDR3 nucleotides are TGTGCTAGTGGCCCGTGGGAATCGAACGAGCAGTACTTC.

In its sample, this clone was seen a few times. The chain recombines TRBV18 with TRBJ2-1, with D possibly matching TRBD1 (6 bases). This CDR3 has 15 residues. Germline lookup yields CDR1 KGHSH and CDR2 LQKENI. V lost 6 bases to trimming and J lost 12 bases, with 24 bases between them. The CDR3 protein is CASSQGSDSFYGQFF. As DNA, the CDR3 is TGTGCCAGCTCTCAAGGATCGGACAGTTTTTACGGGCAGTTCTTC.

The chain has TRBV10-2 and TRBJ1-5; D unresolved. Germline V gene lookup returns CDR1 WSHSY and CDR2 SAAADI. The CDR3 consists of 13 residues. V dropped 8 bases and J dropped 0 bases, with 8 bases sitting between them. In DNA, the CDR3 is TGCGCCAGCGACGCTTATAGCAATCAGCCCCAGCATTTT. This codes for CASDAYSNQPQHF.

The gene calls are TRBV7-9 and TRBJ1-1, with TRBD1 as a possible D gene (5 bases). Germline CDR1 reads SEHNR; CDR2 reads FQNEAQ (reference sequence). V shed 0 bases and J shed 6 bases, with 8 bases lying between them. The CDR3 loop spans 13 amino acids. Here the CDR3 reads CASSLAGGSEAFF. In nucleotides, the CDR3 is TGTGCCAGCAGCTTAGCTGGGGGTTCTGAAGCTTTCTTT.

The chain carries TRBV9 and TRBJ2-2; no clear D gene. The germline CDR1 and CDR2 sequences are SGDLS and YYNGEE. The V end lost 0 bases, the J end lost 7 bases, and 10 bases lay between the germline ends. The CDR3 is made up of 14 amino acids. The CDR3 sequence is CASSVESLGGELFF. In nucleotides, the CDR3 is TGTGCCAGCAGCGTAGAGTCCCTAGGCGGGGAGCTGTTTTTT.

The chain is built from TRBV5-6 and TRBJ2-1, with D hard to call. Per the germline V gene, CDR1 is SGHDT and CDR2 is YYEEEE. This CDR3 has 14 amino acids. V was shortened by 6 bases and J by 3 bases, with 13 bases between the two germline ends. The CDR3 bases are TGTGCCAGCACTGTAAAGAGCTTCTACAATGAGCAGTTCTTC. It specifies CASTVKSFYNEQFF.

The chain uses TRBV5-1 and TRBJ2-7; D gene unclear. The germline V gene encodes CDR1 SGHRS and CDR2 YFSETQ. Trimming left V 1 base short and J 2 bases short, with 13 bases between. The CDR3 contains 15 residues. The CDR3 sequence is CASSLSPAVPYEQYF. CDR3 coding DNA: TGCGCCAGCAGCTTGTCCCCGGCGGTCCCCTACGAGCAGTACTTC. The full variable domain, rest sourced from reference TRBV5-1 and TRBJ2-7, is KAGVTQTPRYLIKTRGQQVTLSCSPISGHRSVSWYQQTPGQGLQFLFEYFSETQRNKGNFPGRFSGRQFSNSRSEMNVSTLELGDSALYLCASSLSPAVPYEQYFGPGTRLTVT.

This rearrangement joins TRBV4-1 to TRBJ2-7; D call uncertain. V lost 5 bases to trimming and J lost 4 bases, with 15 bases between them. Germline lookup yields CDR1 MGHRA and CDR2 YSYEKL. This CDR3 is built from 14 residues. The CDR3 protein is CASSFAFSSYEQYF. The CDR3, as DNA: TGCGCCAGCAGCTTTGCCTTTTCCTCTTACGAGCAGTACTTC.

The chain is built from TRBV7-9 and TRBJ1-2; D is uncertain. V gave up 5 bases and J gave up 3 bases, with 13 bases separating them. CDR1 is SEHNR, CDR2 FQNEAQ, per germline (reference sequence). The CDR3 runs 14 residues. The CDR3 region has the DNA TGTGCCAGCAGCCCTTTCCGGGGTGACTATGGCTACACCTTC. Translating gives CASSPFRGDYGYTF. Filled out from reference TRBV7-9 and TRBJ1-2, the complete variable domain reads DTGVSQNPRHKITKRGQNVTFRCDPISEHNRLYWYRQTLGQGPEFLTYFQNEAQLEKSRLLSDRFSAERPKGSFSTLEIQRTEQGDSAMYLCASSPFRGDYGYTFGSGTRLTVV.

The rearrangement uses TRBV19 and TRBJ1-1; D possibly corresponds to TRBD1 (6 bases). Germline V gene lookup returns CDR1 LNHDA and CDR2 SQIVND (reference sequence). The V gene lost 5 bases and the J gene lost 3 bases, with 16 bases spanning the gap. The CDR3 sequence is 15 residues long. As DNA, the CDR3 is TGTGCCAGTAGTCAAGCCGGGACATGGTACACTGAAGCTTTCTTT. Translation gives CASSQAGTWYTEAFF.

CDR3 bases: TGTGCCAGCAGCTTAGACCCTAGCTCCTACAATGAGCAGTTCTTC. Amino acids: CASSLDPSSYNEQFF. The gene calls are TRBV5-6 and TRBJ2-1; D unresolved. The CDR3 loop spans 15 amino acids. CDR1 and CDR2 from the germline V gene are SGHDT and YYEEEE. V lost 2 bases to trimming and J lost 0 bases, with 9 bases between them.

This chain's CDR3 is CASSITGGELFF. Written as DNA, the CDR3 is TGTGCCAGTAGTATTACTGGCGGGGAGCTGTTTTTT. The chain is built from TRBV19 and TRBJ2-2, with no clear D. The V gene's germline CDR1 is LNHDA and CDR2 SQIVND (reference sequence). V lost 3 bases and J lost 7, with 6 bases in between. The CDR3 is 12 residues long. The complete variable domain, with remaining parts taken from reference TRBV19 and TRBJ2-2, reads DGGITQSPKYLFRKEGQNVTLSCEQNLNHDAMYWYRQDPGQGLRLIYYSQIVNDFQKGDIAEGYSVSREKKESFPLTVTSAQKNPTAFYLCASSITGGELFFGEGSRLTVL.

This clone was recorded only once. The V and J genes are TRBV2 and TRBJ2-2; TRBD2 is a possible D gene (6 bases). Germline assignment: CDR1 SNHLY and CDR2 FYNNEI. The CDR3 loop spans 14 amino acids. Trimming stripped 6 bases from V and 6 bases from J, with 14 bases between. In nucleotides, the CDR3 is TGTGCCAGCAGGGGACTCAAAAGTGCCGGGGAGCTGTTTTTT. It is translated as CASRGLKSAGELFF.

The chain recombines TRBV7-9 with TRBJ2-3; 7 positions agree with TRBD2. The length of the CDR3 is 18 residues. V was clipped by 3 bases and J by 4 bases; unmatched bases: 16. The V gene's germline CDR1 is SEHNR and CDR2 FQNEAQ (reference sequence). The CDR3 region is CASSFPGTNRGPADTQYF. The CDR3 nucleotides read TGTGCCAGCAGCTTTCCCGGGACTAATAGGGGACCGGCAGATACGCAGTATTTT.

The chain has TRBV30 and TRBJ2-1, with D perhaps TRBD2 (5 bases). Germline V lookup: CDR1 GTSNPN, CDR2 SVGIG (reference sequence). The CDR3 sequence is 12 residues long. Trimming left V 4 bases short and J 11 bases short, with 15 bases between. Here the CDR3 reads CAWTNLGSQQFF. CDR3 sequence (DNA): TGTGCCTGGACGAATTTAGGGAGTCAGCAGTTCTTC.

The CDR3 protein is CASTLPGGYTF. The CDR3 DNA reads as TGTGCCAGCACCCTCCCGGGTGGCTACACCTTC. The chain employs TRBV6-1 and TRBJ1-2; no firm D call. This CDR3 region has 11 residues. V was pared by 7 bases and J by 7 bases, with 10 bases between. Germline V gene data show CDR1 as MNHNS and CDR2 as SASEGT.

The chain is built from TRBV28 and TRBJ2-1, with TRBD2 matching 10 bases. The CDR3 has 15 amino acids. Germline-derived CDR1 and CDR2 are MDHEN and SYDVKM. Trimming at V came to 2 bases and at J to 7 bases, leaving 5 bases not matched to a gene. CDR3 in amino acids: CASSLTSGNGNEQFF. In DNA, the CDR3 is TGTGCCAGCAGTTTAACTAGCGGGAATGGGAATGAGCAGTTCTTC.

V usage is TRBV2 and J usage is TRBJ2-1; maybe TRBD2 (6 bases). This CDR3 is built from 15 residues. The germline V and J ends were trimmed by 0 bases and 5 bases, with 11 bases remaining between them. The V gene's germline CDR1 is SNHLY and CDR2 FYNNEI. CDR3 nucleotide sequence: TGTGCCAGCAGTGAAGCGTCTAGCGTGCACAATGAGCAGTTCTTC. It specifies CASSEASSVHNEQFF.

The chain couples TRBV5-1 to TRBJ2-1, with 7 positions matching TRBD1. CDR3 length: 14 residues. V was pared by 2 bases and J by 8 bases, with 7 bases of the junction left unmatched. Germline CDR1 and CDR2: SGHRS and YFSETQ. The CDR3 DNA sequence: TGCGCCAGCAGCTTTTTGTTAGGGGGCGATGAGCAGTTCTTC. This codes for CASSFLLGGDEQFF.

V usage is TRBV5-8 and J usage is TRBJ1-5, with D perhaps matching TRBD1 (5 bases). In germline, CDR1 is SGHTS, CDR2 YDEGEE. The length of the CDR3 is 17 residues. Between the trimmed V and J ends, which lost 1 base and 1 base, there was a span of 15 bases. CDR3 sequence reads: CASSLYVGRVSNQPQHF. CDR3 nucleotide sequence: TGTGCCAGCAGCTTGTATGTGGGGCGGGTAAGCAATCAGCCCCAGCATTTT.

The chain has TRBV11-3 and TRBJ2-1; the D is unclear. This CDR3 comprises 12 residues. V lost 4 bases and J 8 bases, leaving 9 bases between the germline ends. Germline CDR1 SGHNT, CDR2 YENEEA. The CDR3 DNA reads TGTGCCAGCAGCTCCCAATTGGATGAGCAGTTCTTC. It specifies CASSSQLDEQFF.

This clone was found a few times. The CDR3 DNA follows: TGTGCCAGCAGCGTCTCCCTTGGAGGCTACACCTTC. It yields the protein CASSVSLGGYTF. The chain joins TRBV25-1 to TRBJ1-2; D is unresolved. Per germline, CDR1 MGHDK and CDR2 SYGVNS. This CDR3 has 12 amino acids. V lost 6 bases, J lost 8 bases, and 13 bases lay in between.

This clone was detected a few times. V and J are TRBV7-3 and TRBJ2-6; D not certain. V lost 5 bases and J 6 bases, leaving 8 bases between the germline ends. Germline assignment: CDR1 SGHTA and CDR2 FQGTGA. The CDR3 runs to 13 residues. The CDR3 region has the DNA TGTGCCAGCAGCCCATCGGAGGCCAACGTCCTGACTTTC. Translating it yields CASSPSEANVLTF.